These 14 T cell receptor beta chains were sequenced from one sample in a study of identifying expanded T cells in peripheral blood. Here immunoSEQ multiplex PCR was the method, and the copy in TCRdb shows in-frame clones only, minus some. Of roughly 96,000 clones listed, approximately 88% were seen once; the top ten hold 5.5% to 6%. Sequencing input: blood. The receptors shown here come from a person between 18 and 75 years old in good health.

In DNA, the CDR3 is TGTGCCAGCAGCCCCTCAACGATAGGGGAGACCCAGTACTTC. Translating gives CASSPSTIGETQYF. The chain joins TRBV7-9 to TRBJ2-5; D uncertain. The CDR3 sequence is 14 residues long. V gave up 5 bases and J gave up 5 bases, with 15 bases separating them. Germline assignment: CDR1 SEHNR and CDR2 FQNEAQ (reference sequence).

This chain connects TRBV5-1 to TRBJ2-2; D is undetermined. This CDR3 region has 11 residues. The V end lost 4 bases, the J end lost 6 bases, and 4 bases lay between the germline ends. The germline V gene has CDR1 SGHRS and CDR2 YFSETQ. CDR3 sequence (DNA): TGCGCCAGCAGCCGGGCCGGGGAGCTGTTTTTT. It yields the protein CASSRAGELFF.

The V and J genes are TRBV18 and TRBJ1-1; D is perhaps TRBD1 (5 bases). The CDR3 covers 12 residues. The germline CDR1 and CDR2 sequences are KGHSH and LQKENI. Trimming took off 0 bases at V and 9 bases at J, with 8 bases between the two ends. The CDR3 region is CASSPPEGQAFF. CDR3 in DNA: TGTGCCAGCTCACCACCAGAGGGGCAAGCTTTCTTT.

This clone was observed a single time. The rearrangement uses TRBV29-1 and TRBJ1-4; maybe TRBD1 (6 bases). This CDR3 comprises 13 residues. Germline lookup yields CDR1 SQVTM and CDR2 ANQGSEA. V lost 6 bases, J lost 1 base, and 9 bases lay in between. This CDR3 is CSVRGLTNEKLFF. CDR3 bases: TGCAGCGTAAGGGGGTTAACTAATGAAAAACTGTTTTTT.

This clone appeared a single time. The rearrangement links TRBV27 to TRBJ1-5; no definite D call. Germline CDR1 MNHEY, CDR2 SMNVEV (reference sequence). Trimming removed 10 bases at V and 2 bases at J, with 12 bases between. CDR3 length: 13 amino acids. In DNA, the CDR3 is TGTGCCATCGGGGTTGGGGGCAATCAGCCCCAGCATTTT. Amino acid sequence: CAIGVGGNQPQHF.

As DNA, the CDR3 is TGCAGCGTTAAGGTGGCTGGGGCCAACGTCCTGACTTTC. Amino acids: CSVKVAGANVLTF. The chain links TRBV29-1 to TRBJ2-6; the D is unclear. Trimming took off 5 bases at V and 2 bases at J, with 7 bases between the two ends. CDR1 and CDR2 (germline): SQVTM, ANQGSEA. The CDR3 runs to 13 residues.

The CDR3 DNA follows: TGTGCCAGCAGTGAAGTCTCAGTGAACACTGAAGCTTTCTTT. It translates to CASSEVSVNTEAFF. The chain employs TRBV6-1 and TRBJ1-1; D ambiguous. Germline lookup yields CDR1 MNHNS and CDR2 SASEGT. The V end lost 1 base, the J end lost 0 bases, and 6 bases lay between the germline ends. The length of the CDR3 is 14 residues.

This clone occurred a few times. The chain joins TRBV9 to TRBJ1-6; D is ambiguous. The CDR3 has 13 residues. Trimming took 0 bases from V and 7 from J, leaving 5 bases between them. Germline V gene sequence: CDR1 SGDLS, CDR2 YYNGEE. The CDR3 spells CASSVEVNSPLHF. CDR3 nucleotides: TGTGCCAGCAGCGTAGAGGTCAATTCACCCCTCCACTTT.

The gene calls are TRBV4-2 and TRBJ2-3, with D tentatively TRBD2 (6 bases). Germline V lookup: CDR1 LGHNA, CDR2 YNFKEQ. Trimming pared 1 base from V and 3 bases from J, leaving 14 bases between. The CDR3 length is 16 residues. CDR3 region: CASSQGFVADTDTQYF. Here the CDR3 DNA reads TGTGCCAGCAGCCAAGGTTTCGTAGCGGATACAGATACGCAGTATTTT.

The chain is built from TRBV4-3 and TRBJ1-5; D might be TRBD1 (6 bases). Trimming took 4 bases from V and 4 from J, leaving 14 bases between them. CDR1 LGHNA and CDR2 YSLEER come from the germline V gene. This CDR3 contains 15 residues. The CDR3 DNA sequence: TGCGCCAGCAGCCCCCAGGTGGGGGCGAATCAGCCCCAGCATTTT. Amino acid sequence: CASSPQVGANQPQHF.

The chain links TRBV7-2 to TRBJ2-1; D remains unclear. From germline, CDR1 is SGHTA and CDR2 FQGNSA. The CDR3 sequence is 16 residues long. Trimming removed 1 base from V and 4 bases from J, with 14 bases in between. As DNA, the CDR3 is TGTGCCAGCAGCTTAGTGGGGAAAAATCCATACAATGAGCAGTTCTTC. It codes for CASSLVGKNPYNEQFF.

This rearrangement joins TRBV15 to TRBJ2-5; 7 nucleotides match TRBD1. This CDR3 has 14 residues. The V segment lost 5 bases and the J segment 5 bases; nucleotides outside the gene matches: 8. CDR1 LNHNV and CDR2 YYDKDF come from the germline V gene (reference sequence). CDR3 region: CATSGNRGSETQYF. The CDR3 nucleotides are TGTGCCACCAGCGGAAACAGGGGATCCGAGACCCAGTACTTC.

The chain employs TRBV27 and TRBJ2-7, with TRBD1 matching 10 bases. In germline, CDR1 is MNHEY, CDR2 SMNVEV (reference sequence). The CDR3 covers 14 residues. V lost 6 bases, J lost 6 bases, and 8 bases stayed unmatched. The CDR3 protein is CASSQRTGGFEQYF. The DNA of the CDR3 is TGTGCCAGCAGCCAGCGGACAGGGGGTTTCGAGCAGTACTTC.

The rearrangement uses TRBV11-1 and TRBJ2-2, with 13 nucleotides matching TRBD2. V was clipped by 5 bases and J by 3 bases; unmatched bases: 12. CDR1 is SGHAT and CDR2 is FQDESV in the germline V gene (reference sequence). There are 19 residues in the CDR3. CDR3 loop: CASSPPLAGGPRDTGELFF. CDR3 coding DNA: TGTGCCAGCAGCCCACCACTAGCGGGAGGGCCGCGGGACACCGGGGAGCTGTTTTTT.